Each of the 15 T cell receptor beta chains below was sequenced from the same sample in a study of T cell repertoires in cytomegalovirus infection. Antigens for these TCRs are unknown. TCRdb passed the reads through MiXCR, listing each CDR3 protein once. The table has fewer than 6,500 distinct CDR3 sequences, approximately 53% seen once; the top ten hold more than 80%. Source material: PBMCs, sequenced either directly or after in vitro stimulation (not recorded which). Receptor source: a human donor in good health (CMV status not recorded). Some clones in this sample may be carry-over from other donors' samples.

Worth noting for this clonotype: A read error may account for a junction end that differs from germline. The chain recombines TRBV28 with TRBJ2-7, with D perhaps TRBD2 (5 bases). In germline, CDR1 is MDHEN, CDR2 SYDVKM. CDR3 length: 14 residues. The CDR3 loop reads CSSTPTQLDDEQYF. In DNA form, the CDR3 reads TGTTCCAGCACTCCCACCCAACTAGACGACGAACAGTACTTC.

This clonotype came up a few times. The rearrangement links TRBV7-2 to TRBJ1-5, with 7 bases lining up with TRBD1. V shed 11 bases and J 0 bases; nucleotides not matched to a gene: 10. There are 15 residues in the CDR3. Germline V CDR1 and CDR2: SGHTA, FQGNSA. CDR3 region: CAHRPGTASNQPQHF. DNA for the CDR3: TGTGCCCACAGACCCGGGACAGCTAGCAATCAGCCCCAGCATTTT.

The V and J genes are TRBV4-1 and TRBJ2-4; the D gene could be TRBD1 or TRBD2 (5 bases each). The V and J ends lost 1 base and 0 bases respectively, with 10 bases between them. The CDR3 contains 16 residues. The V gene's germline CDR1 is MGHRA and CDR2 YSYEKL. As DNA, the CDR3 is TGCGCCAGCAGCCAAGGGAGAGGGACAGCCAAAAACATTCAGTACTTC. Translating gives CASSQGRGTAKNIQYF.

About this clonotype itself: No conserved phenylalanine or tryptophan ends this CDR3, so it is likely a read error. This chain links TRBV7-8 with TRBJ2-7; D possibly corresponds to TRBD1 (6 bases). This CDR3 contains 14 residues. Germline-derived CDR1 and CDR2 are SGHVS and FQNEAQ. Trimming left V 4 bases short and J 10 bases short, with 20 bases between. The CDR3 coding sequence is TGTGCCAGCAGCTGGGACACCCCTGGCTACTATCAGTACTGC. This translates into CASSWDTPGYYQYC.

The chain carries TRBV7-3 and TRBJ2-3, with D unclear. CDR3 length: 13 amino acids. The V and J ends lost 2 bases and 4 bases respectively, with 7 bases between them. Germline assignment: CDR1 SGHTA and CDR2 FQGTGA. Here the CDR3 DNA reads TGTGCCAGCAGCTTACAGGAACCAGATACGCAGTATTTT. It specifies CASSLQEPDTQYF.

This clonotype was found many times. J is TRBJ1-1 and V is TRBV7-9; tentative D call: TRBD1 (5 bases). V gave up 1 base and J gave up 10 bases, with 13 bases separating them. This CDR3 is built from 13 residues. Germline lookup yields CDR1 SEHNR and CDR2 FQNEAQ (reference sequence). CDR3 region: CASSLGLQGGAFF. DNA for the CDR3: TGTGCCAGCAGCTTAGGATTGCAGGGAGGAGCTTTCTTT.

This clonotype has ten or more counts. The junction departs from germline at one end; a sequencing error may be responsible. The chain couples TRBV7-8 to TRBJ2-7; a possible D gene is TRBD1 (6 bases). The CDR3 length is 14 residues. The germline CDR1 and CDR2 sequences are SGHVS and FQNEAQ. DNA of the CDR3: TGTGCCAGCAGATGGGACACCCCTTGCGACGAGAAGTACTTC. Amino acids: CASRWDTPCDEKYF. Combining the CDR3 with reference TRBV7-8 and TRBJ2-7 gives the whole variable domain GAGVSQSPRYKVAKRGQDVALRCDPISGHVSLFWYQQALGQGPEFLTYFQNEAQLDKSGLPSDRFFAERPEGSVSTLKIQRTQQEDSAVYLCASRWDTPCDEKYFGPGTRLTVT.

In the case of this clonotype: At one end, the junction sequence differs from germline, possibly due to a read error. The chain links TRBV10-3 to TRBJ1-1; TRBD1 is a possible D gene (6 bases). The CDR3 sequence is 15 residues long. Germline V lookup: CDR1 ENHRY, CDR2 SYGVKD. In DNA, the CDR3 is TGTGCCATCAGCGGGTTTGGACAGAGAGACACTGAGGCTGTCTTT. Amino acid sequence: CAISGFGQRDTEAVF.

CDR3 sequence: CASRWSYEQYF. CDR3 nucleotides: TGTGCCAGCCGTTGGAGTTACGAGCAGTACTTC. The gene calls are TRBV28 and TRBJ2-7, with D unclear. Per germline, CDR1 MDHEN and CDR2 SYDVKM. This CDR3 comprises 11 residues. The ends were cut back, 8 bases at V and 4 bases at J, with 9 bases in the middle.

The rearrangement joins TRBV6-5 to TRBJ1-5; TRBD1 is a possible D gene (6 bases). Matching the DNA end better, TRBJ2-3 makes the J call doubtful. Germline V gene data show CDR1 as MNHEY and CDR2 as SVGAGI. The CDR3 runs 14 residues. This chain's CDR3 is CASSMGHKNQTQYF. In DNA form, the CDR3 reads TGTGCCAGCAGCATGGGACATAAGAATCAGACCCAGTATTTT.

This chain joins TRBV7-8 and TRBJ1-2, with D maybe TRBD1 (6 bases). This CDR3 has 15 amino acids. Per the germline V gene, CDR1 is SGHVS and CDR2 is FQNEAQ. The V end lost 5 bases, the J end lost 7 bases, and 20 bases lay between the germline ends. CDR3 sequence reads: CASSLLRGSRGGYTF. The CDR3 region has the DNA TGTGCCAGCAGCCTCTTGAGGGGGTCCCGAGGTGGCTACACCTTC.

This clonotype was seen a few times. The CDR3 coding sequence is TGTGCCAGCAGCTCGGGACTGTCCAATGAGCAGTTCTTC. This sequence encodes CASSSGLSNEQFF. The chain uses TRBV7-8 and TRBJ2-1; D perhaps matches TRBD2 (6 bases). The CDR3 has 13 amino acids. V was clipped by 4 bases and J by 6 bases, with 10 bases between them. The V gene's germline CDR1 is SGHVS and CDR2 FQNEAQ.

The chain links TRBV2 to TRBJ1-5; D not resolved. There are 14 residues in the CDR3. Germline V gives CDR1 SNHLY, CDR2 FYNNEI. The ends were cut back, 4 bases at V and 3 bases at J, with 10 bases in the middle. This CDR3 is CASSGAWDNQPQHF. CDR3 sequence (DNA): TGTGCCAGCAGTGGGGCTTGGGACAATCAGCCCCAGCATTTT.

This clonotype was seen only a few times. The rearrangement links TRBV15 to TRBJ2-1; 7 bases map to TRBD1. The CDR3 totals 16 residues. V lost 4 bases to trimming and J lost 7 bases; unmatched junction nucleotides: 13. Looked up from germline, CDR1 is LNHNV and CDR2 is YYDKDF (reference sequence). CDR3 protein: CATSTNRGHVGNEQFF. The CDR3 nucleotides read TGTGCCACCAGCACCAACAGGGGACACGTTGGGAATGAGCAGTTCTTC.

This clonotype is judged large (0.1 to 1%). The CDR3 DNA reads as TGTGCCAGCAGTTTATCAGAGGTCGGGCTCCACGAGCAGTACTTC. This encodes CASSLSEVGLHEQYF. V usage is TRBV27 and J usage is TRBJ2-7; no clear D. Trimming cost V 0 bases and J 5 bases, with 14 bases left between them. This CDR3 is built from 15 residues. From germline, CDR1 is MNHEY and CDR2 SMNVEV (reference sequence).